The 27 T cell receptor beta chains reported below all come from one sample, sequenced in a study of blood T cell repertoires in COVID-19. Only in-frame clones appear in the TCRdb table, and some are missing; sequencing was by immunoSEQ multiplex PCR. The table records about 150,000 clones, more than 75% of them present only once. Sequencing input: PBMCs or T cells enriched from blood (not recorded which). These TCRs come from a woman in her forties or fifties who had recovered from COVID-19.

The J gene is TRBJ2-3, the V gene TRBV5-1, with 8 positions matching TRBD2. This CDR3 is built from 16 residues. Per the germline V gene, CDR1 is SGHRS and CDR2 is YFSETQ. The trim removed 4 bases at V and 2 bases at J, leaving 9 bases unmatched. The CDR3 DNA reads as TGCGCCAGCAGCGCTGGACTAGCCCCCCTCACAGATACGCAGTATTTT. It specifies CASSAGLAPLTDTQYF. Full variable domain (outside the CDR3, taken from reference TRBV5-1 and TRBJ2-3): KAGVTQTPRYLIKTRGQQVTLSCSPISGHRSVSWYQQTPGQGLQFLFEYFSETQRNKGNFPGRFSGRQFSNSRSEMNVSTLELGDSALYLCASSAGLAPLTDTQYFGPGTRLTVL.

CDR3 in DNA: TGTGCCAGCAGTCAAGGGGAAACCTACGAGCAGTACTTC. Translation: CASSQGETYEQYF. This chain uses TRBV28 with TRBJ2-7; tentatively, D is TRBD1 (5 bases). Trimming stripped 5 bases from V and 2 bases from J, with 10 bases between. The CDR3 is made up of 13 amino acids. Germline CDR1 and CDR2: MDHEN and SYDVKM.

This clone has more than one count but fewer than ten. CDR3 sequence reads: CASSIDWRPENYGYTF. CDR3 DNA: TGTGCCAGTAGTATAGATTGGCGCCCGGAGAACTATGGCTACACCTTC. The gene calls are TRBV19 and TRBJ1-2; D call uncertain. Germline V gives CDR1 LNHDA, CDR2 SQIVND (reference sequence). Trimming took off 0 bases at V and 2 bases at J, with 13 bases between the two ends. The CDR3 runs to 16 residues.

The chain links TRBV30 to TRBJ2-7; 12 positions match TRBD1. Unmatched junction bases numbered 5, after V lost 0 bases and J lost 2 bases. Germline CDR1 GTSNPN, CDR2 SVGIG (reference sequence). This CDR3 spans 16 amino acids. CDR3 in amino acids: CAWSVRGTGGPYEQYF. DNA for the CDR3: TGTGCCTGGAGTGTTCGAGGGACAGGGGGCCCCTACGAGCAGTACTTC.

The rearrangement joins TRBV3-1 (or the pseudogene TRBV3-2) to TRBJ1-2, with 8 bases lining up with TRBD1. This CDR3 is built from 13 residues. The junction had 6 bases not matched to a gene; V was cut back by 4 bases and J by 8 bases. The V gene's germline CDR1 is LGHDT and CDR2 YNNKEL (reference sequence). The CDR3 loop is CASSRTRGQGYTF. In DNA, the CDR3 is TGTGCCAGCAGCCGTACCAGGGGGCAAGGCTACACCTTC.

The chain joins TRBV11-2 to TRBJ2-3; 7 bases are a match to TRBD2. The CDR3 extends over 16 amino acids. In germline, CDR1 is SGHAT, CDR2 FQNNGV. V gave up 3 bases and J gave up 2 bases; unmatched junction bases: 8. The CDR3 bases are TGTGCCAGCAGCTTGGCGCGGGGGAGATACACAGATACGCAGTATTTT. This translates into CASSLARGRYTDTQYF.

Only one count was recorded for this clone. The V call is TRBV9, the J call TRBJ1-1; no definite D call. With 0 bases removed from V and 3 bases from J, the gap between germline ends came to 9 bases. The CDR3 extends over 14 amino acids. The germline CDR1 and CDR2 sequences are SGDLS and YYNGEE. CDR3 protein: CASSVVSEDTEAFF. Written as DNA, the CDR3 is TGTGCCAGCAGCGTAGTTTCGGAGGACACTGAAGCTTTCTTT. Full variable domain (remainder filled in from reference TRBV9 and TRBJ1-1): DSGVTQTPKHLITATGQRVTLRCSPRSGDLSVYWYQQSLDQGLQFLIQYYNGEERAKGNILERFSAQQFPDLHSELNLSSLELGDSALYFCASSVVSEDTEAFFGQGTRLTVV.

V gene TRBV7-9 combines with J gene TRBJ2-4; the match to TRBD1 covers 10 bases. The CDR3 sequence is 15 residues long. Germline V gene lookup returns CDR1 SEHNR and CDR2 FQNEAQ (reference sequence). With 3 bases clipped from V and 5 bases from J, the junction kept 4 bases outside the gene matches. CDR3 nucleotides: TGTGCCAGCAGCTTCTCCGGGACAGGGGAAAACATTCAGTACTTC. Protein sequence: CASSFSGTGENIQYF.

The chain has TRBV11-3 and TRBJ2-1; 9 positions agree with TRBD1. Germline CDR1 and CDR2: SGHNT and YENEEA. V was clipped by 5 bases and J by 5 bases; unmatched bases: 7. This CDR3 is 15 amino acids long. CDR3 nucleotides: TGTGCCAGCAGCCTTGGACAGGGGATAGACAATGAGCAGTTCTTC. It codes for CASSLGQGIDNEQFF.

The chain couples TRBV7-6 to TRBJ1-4; 7 bases line up with TRBD1. Germline V lookup: CDR1 SGHVS, CDR2 FNYEAQ. Trimming cost V 5 bases and J 4 bases; bases outside gene matches: 10. CDR3 size: 16 residues. The CDR3 DNA reads as TGTGCCAGCAGCCTCACTAGACAGGGCGATAATGAAAAACTGTTTTTT. Translated, it gives CASSLTRQGDNEKLFF. Drawing the rest from reference TRBV7-6 and TRBJ1-4, the complete variable domain is GAGVSQSPRYKVTKRGQDVALRCDPISGHVSLYWYRQALGQGPEFLTYFNYEAQQDKSGLPNDRFSAERPEGSISTLTIQRTEQRDSAMYRCASSLTRQGDNEKLFFGSGTQLSVL.

The rearrangement uses TRBV6-8 and TRBJ2-7, with 7 bases that match TRBD1. V lost 0 bases to trimming and J lost 6 bases; unmatched junction nucleotides: 14. CDR3 size: 17 residues. CDR1 and CDR2 from the germline V gene are MNHGY and SAAAGT. CDR3 loop: CASSYSRGRPLRPEQYV. The CDR3 DNA reads as TGTGCCAGCAGTTACTCGAGGGGGCGTCCCCTTCGGCCCGAGCAGTACGTC.

V is TRBV28 and J is TRBJ1-2, with D possibly matching TRBD1 (5 bases). V was clipped by 1 base and J by 6 bases, with 12 bases between them. Per germline, CDR1 MDHEN and CDR2 SYDVKM. The CDR3 runs to 14 residues. DNA of the CDR3: TGTGCCAGCAGTTTATCTCGGACAAGGCATGGCTACACCTTC. Its protein product is CASSLSRTRHGYTF.

The chain links TRBV2 to TRBJ2-7; 8 nucleotides align to TRBD2. Germline trimming cut 2 bases from V and 6 bases from J; bases unmatched to any gene: 12. The CDR3 spans 16 residues. Germline V gene sequence: CDR1 SNHLY, CDR2 FYNNEI. The CDR3 DNA reads TGTGCCAGCAGTGAAACCTACCCCGGGACTAGGGGCGAGCAGTACGTC. The encoded protein is CASSETYPGTRGEQYV.

This chain links TRBV18 with TRBJ1-2, with D perhaps matching TRBD1 (6 bases). V lost 6 bases to trimming and J lost 0 bases, with 11 bases between them. This CDR3 has 14 residues. Germline-derived CDR1 and CDR2 are KGHSH and LQKENI. CDR3 region: CASSPTGTNYGYTF. CDR3 in DNA: TGTGCCAGCTCCCCCACAGGGACTAACTATGGCTACACCTTC.

The V and J genes are TRBV18 and TRBJ1-1; D possibly corresponds to TRBD1 (5 bases). This CDR3 has 13 residues. Germline CDR1 and CDR2: KGHSH and LQKENI. The V gene lost 2 bases and the J gene lost 4 bases, with 8 bases spanning the gap. This CDR3 reads CASSPNQGTEAFF. CDR3 bases: TGTGCCAGCTCACCAAATCAGGGCACTGAAGCTTTCTTT.

This chain uses TRBV5-6 with TRBJ1-6, with D perhaps TRBD1 (5 bases). V gave up 4 bases and J gave up 2 bases, with 22 bases separating them. This CDR3 contains 19 residues. Germline CDR1 and CDR2: SGHDT and YYEEEE. CDR3 residues: CASSPGNKIGGAYNSPLHF. Here the CDR3 DNA reads TGTGCCAGCAGCCCCGGAAACAAGATCGGGGGGGCCTATAATTCACCCCTCCACTTT. The full variable domain, in which reference TRBV5-6 and TRBJ1-6 provide the parts outside the CDR3, is DAGVTQSPTHLIKTRGQQVTLRCSPKSGHDTVSWYQQALGQGPQFIFQYYEEEERQRGNFPDRFSGHQFPNYSSELNVNALLLGDSALYLCASSPGNKIGGAYNSPLHFGNGTRLTVT.

The CDR3 protein is CASSLEGVQETQYF. The CDR3 DNA sequence: TGTGCCAGCAGCCTAGAGGGAGTCCAAGAGACCCAGTACTTC. The chain has TRBV3-1 (or the pseudogene TRBV3-2) and TRBJ2-5, with a weak D call TRBD2 (5 bases). This CDR3 is built from 14 residues. Germline V gene data show CDR1 as LGHDT and CDR2 as YNNKEL (reference sequence). V dropped 4 bases and J dropped 1 base, with 10 bases sitting between them.

A single count supports this clone. This chain links TRBV5-8 with TRBJ1-4; D may be TRBD1 (5 bases). CDR3 size: 15 residues. CDR1 and CDR2 from the germline V gene are SGHTS and YDEGEE. Trimming cost V 1 base and J 4 bases, with 11 bases left between them. The CDR3 loop is CASSLLGGGNEKLFF. CDR3 DNA: TGTGCCAGCAGCTTGCTAGGCGGGGGTAATGAAAAACTGTTTTTT.

This chain connects TRBV10-3 to TRBJ1-2; TRBD1 agrees at 11 bases. The germline CDR1 and CDR2 sequences are ENHRY and SYGVKD. CDR3 length: 14 amino acids. V shed 6 bases and J 8 bases; nucleotides not matched to a gene: 8. The CDR3 is CAIRPGTGGFGYTF. The CDR3 nucleotides are TGTGCCATCAGACCCGGGACAGGGGGATTCGGCTACACCTTC.

This clone was seen once. The chain links TRBV6-5 to TRBJ1-1; D is undetermined. CDR3 length: 15 amino acids. The V gene lost 6 bases and the J gene lost 1 base, with 15 bases spanning the gap. CDR1 MNHEY and CDR2 SVGAGI come from the germline V gene. CDR3 sequence (DNA): TGTGCCAGCAGGTTCTTATATACGGGGAACACTGAAGCTTTCTTT. Its translation: CASRFLYTGNTEAFF.

As for this clone: This CDR3 is also generated by other DNA sequences in the sample. The gene calls are TRBV28 and TRBJ2-1, with 12 bases identical to TRBD2. The CDR3 has 15 residues. J was trimmed by 4 bases and V by 5 bases; bases with no gene match: 3. Germline values: CDR1 MDHEN, CDR2 SYDVKM. CDR3 protein: CASSLTSGGYNEQFF. The CDR3 DNA follows: TGTGCCAGCAGTCTGACTAGCGGGGGATACAATGAGCAGTTCTTC. Complete variable domain (other parts from reference TRBV28 and TRBJ2-1): DVKVTQSSRYLVKRTGEKVFLECVQDMDHENMFWYRQDPGLGLRLIYFSYDVKMKEKGDIPEGYSVSREKKERFSLILESASTNQTSMYLCASSLTSGGYNEQFFGPGTRLTVL.

This clone turned up a few times. The chain has TRBV19 and TRBJ2-2; the match to TRBD1 covers 10 bases. This CDR3 has 14 residues. CDR1 and CDR2 from the germline V gene are LNHDA and SQIVND (reference sequence). V dropped 6 bases and J dropped 5; count of bases not matched to a gene: 3. The CDR3 bases are TGTGCCAGTAGGGACAGGGGGAAGACCGGGGAGCTGTTTTTT. Translation: CASRDRGKTGELFF.

This clone was recorded a few times. V and J are TRBV6-4 and TRBJ2-3; 7 nucleotides agree with TRBD1. The CDR3 sequence is 16 residues long. V shed 5 bases, J shed 0 bases, and the junction held 8 bases outside the gene matches. The V gene's germline CDR1 is MRHNA and CDR2 SNTAGT. The CDR3 region is CASSKTGTASTDTQYF. The DNA for the CDR3 is TGTGCCAGCAGTAAAACTGGGACAGCTAGCACAGATACGCAGTATTTT.

The chain combines TRBV18 with TRBJ1-4; D is uncertain. This CDR3 comprises 14 residues. Germline CDR1 is KGHSH and CDR2 is LQKENI. V lost 2 bases and J 2 bases, leaving 6 bases between the germline ends. CDR3 DNA: TGTGCCAGCTCACCAGGGCAGACTAATGAAAAACTGTTTTTT. Its protein product is CASSPGQTNEKLFF.

V usage is TRBV5-1 and J usage is TRBJ2-3; D may be TRBD2 (5 bases). The germline gives CDR1 SGHRS, CDR2 YFSETQ. V was shortened by 4 bases and J by 5 bases, with 8 bases between the two germline ends. CDR3 length: 12 residues. CDR3: CASSLAGDTQYF. The CDR3 coding sequence is TGCGCCAGCAGCCTAGCCGGAGATACGCAGTATTTT.

V gene TRBV6-4 combines with J gene TRBJ2-4, with D hard to call. Trimming removed 0 bases at V and 11 bases at J, with 11 bases between. Germline CDR1 reads MRHNA; CDR2 reads SNTAGT. The CDR3 is made up of 13 amino acids. The CDR3 DNA is TGTGCCAGCAGTGACTCGAGTGGTGGAGTTCAGTACTTC. This codes for CASSDSSGGVQYF.

Only a few counts were recorded for this clone. The chain has TRBV3-1 (or the pseudogene TRBV3-2) and TRBJ1-2, with 7 bases aligning to TRBD1. J gave up 8 bases and V 4 bases, and 4 bases lay outside the gene matches. CDR1 and CDR2 from the germline V gene are LGHDT and YNNKEL (reference sequence). This CDR3 has 12 residues. CDR3 region: CASSRGGWGYTF. The CDR3 bases are TGTGCCAGCAGCCGAGGGGGCTGGGGCTACACCTTC.